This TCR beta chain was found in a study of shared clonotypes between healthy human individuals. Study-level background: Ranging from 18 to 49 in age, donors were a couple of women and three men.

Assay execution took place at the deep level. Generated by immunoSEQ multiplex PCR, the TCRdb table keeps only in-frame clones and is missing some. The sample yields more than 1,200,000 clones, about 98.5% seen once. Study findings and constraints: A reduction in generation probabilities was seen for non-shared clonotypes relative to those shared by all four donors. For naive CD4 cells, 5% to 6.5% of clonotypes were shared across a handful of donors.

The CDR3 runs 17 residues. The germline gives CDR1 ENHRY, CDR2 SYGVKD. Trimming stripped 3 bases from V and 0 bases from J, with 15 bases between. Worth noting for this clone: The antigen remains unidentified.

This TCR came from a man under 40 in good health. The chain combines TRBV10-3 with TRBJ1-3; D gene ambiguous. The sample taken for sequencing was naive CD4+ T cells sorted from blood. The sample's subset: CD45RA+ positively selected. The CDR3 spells CAISELQQLNSGNTIYF. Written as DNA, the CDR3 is TGTGCCATCAGTGAACTACAGCAACTGAACTCTGGAAACACCATATATTTT.